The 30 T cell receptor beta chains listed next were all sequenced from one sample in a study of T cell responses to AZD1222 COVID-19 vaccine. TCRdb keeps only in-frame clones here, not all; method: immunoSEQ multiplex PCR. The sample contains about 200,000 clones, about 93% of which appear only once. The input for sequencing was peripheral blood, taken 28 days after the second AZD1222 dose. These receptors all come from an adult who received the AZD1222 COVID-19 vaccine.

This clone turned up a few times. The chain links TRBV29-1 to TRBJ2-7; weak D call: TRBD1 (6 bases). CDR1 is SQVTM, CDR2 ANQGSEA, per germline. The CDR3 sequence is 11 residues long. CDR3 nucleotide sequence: TGCGGGGCAGGGGTCTCCTACGAGCAGTACTTC. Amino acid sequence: CGAGVSYEQYF.

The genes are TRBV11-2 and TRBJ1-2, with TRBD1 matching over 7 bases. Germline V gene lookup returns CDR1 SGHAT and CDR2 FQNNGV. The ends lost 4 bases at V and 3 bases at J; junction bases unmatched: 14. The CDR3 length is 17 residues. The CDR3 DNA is TGTGCCAGCAGCTCTTACAGGGGTGAGAGAATGGACTATGGCTACACCTTC. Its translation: CASSSYRGERMDYGYTF.

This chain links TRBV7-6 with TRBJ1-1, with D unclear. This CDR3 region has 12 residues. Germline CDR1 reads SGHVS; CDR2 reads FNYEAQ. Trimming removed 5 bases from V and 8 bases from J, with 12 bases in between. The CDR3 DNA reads TGTGCCAGCAGCCCACACGGAGGAGAAGCTTTCTTT. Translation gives CASSPHGGEAFF. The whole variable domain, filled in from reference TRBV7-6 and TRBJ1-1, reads GAGVSQSPRYKVTKRGQDVALRCDPISGHVSLYWYRQALGQGPEFLTYFNYEAQQDKSGLPNDRFSAERPEGSISTLTIQRTEQRDSAMYRCASSPHGGEAFFGQGTRLTVV.

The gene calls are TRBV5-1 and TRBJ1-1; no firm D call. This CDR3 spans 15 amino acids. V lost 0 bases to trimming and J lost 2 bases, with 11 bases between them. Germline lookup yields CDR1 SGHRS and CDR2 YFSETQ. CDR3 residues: CASSLVTEGNTEAFF. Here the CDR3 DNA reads TGCGCCAGCAGCTTGGTGACGGAGGGTAACACTGAAGCTTTCTTT.

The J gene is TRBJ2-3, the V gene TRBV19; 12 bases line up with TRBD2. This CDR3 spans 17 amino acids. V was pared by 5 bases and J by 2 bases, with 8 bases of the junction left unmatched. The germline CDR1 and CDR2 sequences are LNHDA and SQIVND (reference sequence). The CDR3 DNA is TGTGCCAGTAGTCCGGGTCGGACTAGCGGGAACACAGATACGCAGTATTTT. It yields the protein CASSPGRTSGNTDTQYF. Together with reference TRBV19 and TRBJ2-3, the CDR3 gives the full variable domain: DGGITQSPKYLFRKEGQNVTLSCEQNLNHDAMYWYRQDPGQGLRLIYYSQIVNDFQKGDIAEGYSVSREKKESFPLTVTSAQKNPTAFYLCASSPGRTSGNTDTQYFGPGTRLTVL.

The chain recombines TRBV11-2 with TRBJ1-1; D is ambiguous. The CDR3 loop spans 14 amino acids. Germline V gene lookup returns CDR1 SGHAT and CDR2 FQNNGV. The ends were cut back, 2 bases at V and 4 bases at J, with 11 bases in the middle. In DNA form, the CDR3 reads TGTGCCAGCAGCTTACGGGGTAAGGGCACTGAAGCTTTCTTT. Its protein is CASSLRGKGTEAFF.

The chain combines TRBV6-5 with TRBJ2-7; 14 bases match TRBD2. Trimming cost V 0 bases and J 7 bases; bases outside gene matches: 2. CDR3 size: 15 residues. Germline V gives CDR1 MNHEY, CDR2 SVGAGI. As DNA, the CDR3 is TGTGCCAGCAGTTACTCAGGGACTAGCGGGGGAGAGCAGTACTTC. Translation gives CASSYSGTSGGEQYF.

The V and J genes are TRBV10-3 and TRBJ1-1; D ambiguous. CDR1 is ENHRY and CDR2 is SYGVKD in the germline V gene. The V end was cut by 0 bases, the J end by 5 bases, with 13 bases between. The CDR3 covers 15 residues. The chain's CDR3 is CAISESIVGQTEAFF. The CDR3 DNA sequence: TGTGCCATCAGTGAGTCGATAGTCGGGCAGACTGAAGCTTTCTTT.

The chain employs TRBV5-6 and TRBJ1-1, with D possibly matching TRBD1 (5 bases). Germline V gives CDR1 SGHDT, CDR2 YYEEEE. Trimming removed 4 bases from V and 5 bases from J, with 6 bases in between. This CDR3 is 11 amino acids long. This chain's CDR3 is CASSTGTEAFF. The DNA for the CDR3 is TGTGCCAGCAGCACAGGAACTGAAGCTTTCTTT.

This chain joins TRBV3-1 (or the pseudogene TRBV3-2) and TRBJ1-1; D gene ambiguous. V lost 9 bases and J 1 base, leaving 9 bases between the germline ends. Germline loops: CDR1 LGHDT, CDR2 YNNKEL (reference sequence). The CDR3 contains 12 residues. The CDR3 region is CASGHSNTEAFF. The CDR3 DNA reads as TGTGCCAGTGGGCACTCGAACACTGAAGCTTTCTTT.

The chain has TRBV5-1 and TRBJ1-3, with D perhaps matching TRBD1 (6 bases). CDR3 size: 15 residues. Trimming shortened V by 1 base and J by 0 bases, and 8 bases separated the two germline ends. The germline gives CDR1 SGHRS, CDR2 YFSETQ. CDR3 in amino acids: CASSLRGDSGNTIYF. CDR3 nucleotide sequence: TGCGCCAGCAGCTTGAGGGGGGACTCTGGAAACACCATATATTTT.

As DNA, the CDR3 is TGTGCCAGCAGTCGATCAGCCCAGGGAGTTGGCGGCCAGCCCCAGCATTTT. Translating it yields CASSRSAQGVGGQPQHF. The chain is built from TRBV28 and TRBJ1-5; D may be TRBD1 (5 bases). V lost 5 bases, J lost 7 bases, and 24 bases lay in between. Germline loops: CDR1 MDHEN, CDR2 SYDVKM. The CDR3 runs to 17 residues.

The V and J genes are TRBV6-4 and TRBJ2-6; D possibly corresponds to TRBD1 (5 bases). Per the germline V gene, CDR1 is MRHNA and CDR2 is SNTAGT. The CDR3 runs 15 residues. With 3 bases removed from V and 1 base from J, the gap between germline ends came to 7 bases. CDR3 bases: TGTGCCAGCAGTGAACAGGCATCTGGGGCCAACGTCCTGACTTTC. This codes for CASSEQASGANVLTF.

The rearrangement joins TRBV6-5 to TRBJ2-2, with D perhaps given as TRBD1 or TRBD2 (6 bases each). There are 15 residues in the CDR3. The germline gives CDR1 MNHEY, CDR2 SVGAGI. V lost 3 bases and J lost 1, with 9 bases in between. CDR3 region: CASSYEGGNTGELFF. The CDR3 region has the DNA TGTGCCAGCAGTTATGAGGGGGGGAACACCGGGGAGCTGTTTTTT.

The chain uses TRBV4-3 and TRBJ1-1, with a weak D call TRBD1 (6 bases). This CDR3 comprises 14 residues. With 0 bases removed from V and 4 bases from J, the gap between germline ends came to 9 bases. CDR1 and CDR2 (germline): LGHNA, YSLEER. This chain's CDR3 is CASSQDTRGTEAFF. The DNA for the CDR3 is TGCGCCAGCAGCCAAGATACCAGGGGCACTGAAGCTTTCTTT.

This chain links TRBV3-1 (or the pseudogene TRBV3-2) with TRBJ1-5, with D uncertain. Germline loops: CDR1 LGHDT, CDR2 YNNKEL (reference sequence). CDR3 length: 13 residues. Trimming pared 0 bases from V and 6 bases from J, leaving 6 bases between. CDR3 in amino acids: CASSQDVAQPQHF. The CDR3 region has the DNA TGTGCCAGCAGCCAAGACGTAGCTCAGCCCCAGCATTTT.

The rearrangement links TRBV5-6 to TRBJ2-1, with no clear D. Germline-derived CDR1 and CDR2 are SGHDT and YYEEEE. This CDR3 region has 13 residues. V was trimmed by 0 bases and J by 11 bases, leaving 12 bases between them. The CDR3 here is CASSLGGLGKQFF. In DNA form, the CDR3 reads TGTGCCAGCAGCTTGGGTGGGTTAGGCAAGCAGTTCTTC.

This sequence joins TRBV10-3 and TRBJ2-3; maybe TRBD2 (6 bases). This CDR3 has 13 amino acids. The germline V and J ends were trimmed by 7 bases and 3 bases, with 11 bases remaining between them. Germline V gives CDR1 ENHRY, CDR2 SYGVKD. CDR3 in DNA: TGTGCCATCACGGGGGAAACTACAGATACGCAGTATTTT. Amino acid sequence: CAITGETTDTQYF.

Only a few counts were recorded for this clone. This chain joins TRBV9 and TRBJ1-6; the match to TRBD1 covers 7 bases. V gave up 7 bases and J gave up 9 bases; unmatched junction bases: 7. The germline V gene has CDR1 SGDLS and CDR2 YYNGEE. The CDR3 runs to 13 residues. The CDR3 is CASGTGAGSPLHF. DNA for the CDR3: TGTGCCAGCGGTACAGGGGCGGGTTCACCCCTCCACTTT.

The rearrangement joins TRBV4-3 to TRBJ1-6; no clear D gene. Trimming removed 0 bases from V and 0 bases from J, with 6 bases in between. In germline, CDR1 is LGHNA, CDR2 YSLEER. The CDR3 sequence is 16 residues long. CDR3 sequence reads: CASSQDRSSYNSPLHF. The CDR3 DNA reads TGCGCCAGCAGCCAAGATCGAAGCTCCTATAATTCACCCCTCCACTTT.

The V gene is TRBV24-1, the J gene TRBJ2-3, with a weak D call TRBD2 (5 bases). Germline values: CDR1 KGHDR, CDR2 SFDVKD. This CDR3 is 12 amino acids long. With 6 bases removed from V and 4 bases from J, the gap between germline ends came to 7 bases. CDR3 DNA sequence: TGTGCCACCAGTACGGAGGCAGATACGCAGTATTTT. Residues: CATSTEADTQYF.

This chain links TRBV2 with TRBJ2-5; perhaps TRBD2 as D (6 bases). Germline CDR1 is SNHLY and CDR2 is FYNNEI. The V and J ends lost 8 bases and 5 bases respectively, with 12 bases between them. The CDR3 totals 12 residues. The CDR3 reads CASRSGGETQYF. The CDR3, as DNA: TGTGCCAGCCGCAGTGGGGGGGAGACCCAGTACTTC.

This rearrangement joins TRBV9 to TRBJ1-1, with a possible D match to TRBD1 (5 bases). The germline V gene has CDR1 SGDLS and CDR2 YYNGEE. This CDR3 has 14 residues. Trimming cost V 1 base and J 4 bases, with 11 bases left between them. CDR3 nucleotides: TGTGCCAGCAGCGTATTGGGGGAGAGCACTGAAGCTTTCTTT. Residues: CASSVLGESTEAFF.

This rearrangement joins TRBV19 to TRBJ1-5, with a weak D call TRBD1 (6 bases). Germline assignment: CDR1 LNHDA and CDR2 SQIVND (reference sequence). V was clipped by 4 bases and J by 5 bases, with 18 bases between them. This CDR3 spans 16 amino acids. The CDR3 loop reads CASSRATGGADQPQHF. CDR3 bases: TGTGCCAGTAGTAGGGCGACAGGCGGGGCGGATCAGCCCCAGCATTTT.

CDR3 in DNA: TGTGCCAGCAGTTCCGCCAGGGAGGGGTTCCGTGGCTACACCTTC. Amino acids: CASSSAREGFRGYTF. The gene calls are TRBV6-5 and TRBJ1-2, with D possibly matching TRBD1 (5 bases). V lost 4 bases and J 7 bases, leaving 19 bases between the germline ends. Germline-derived CDR1 and CDR2 are MNHEY and SVGAGI. The CDR3 extends over 15 amino acids.

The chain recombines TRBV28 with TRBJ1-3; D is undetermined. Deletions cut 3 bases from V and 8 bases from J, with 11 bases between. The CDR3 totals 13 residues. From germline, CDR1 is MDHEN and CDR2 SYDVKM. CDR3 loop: CASSFGGIDTIYF. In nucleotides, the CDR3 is TGTGCCAGCAGTTTTGGAGGGATTGACACCATATATTTT.

The DNA of the CDR3 is TGTGCCAGCAGCTGGATAGCGGGGGAGAACACCGGGGAGCTGTTTTTT. Its protein product is CASSWIAGENTGELFF. The V call is TRBV7-8, the J call TRBJ2-2; 9 bases line up with TRBD2. The V and J ends lost 4 bases and 1 base, in that order; junction bases with no gene match: 4. The CDR3 runs 16 residues. Germline CDR1 is SGHVS and CDR2 is FQNEAQ. The whole variable domain, filled in from reference TRBV7-8 and TRBJ2-2, reads GAGVSQSPRYKVAKRGQDVALRCDPISGHVSLFWYQQALGQGPEFLTYFQNEAQLDKSGLPSDRFFAERPEGSVSTLKIQRTQQEDSAVYLCASSWIAGENTGELFFGEGSRLTVL.

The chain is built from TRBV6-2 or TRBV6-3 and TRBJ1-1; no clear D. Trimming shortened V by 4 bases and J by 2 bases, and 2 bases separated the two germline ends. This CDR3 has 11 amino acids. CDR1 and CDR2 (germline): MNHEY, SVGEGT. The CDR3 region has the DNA TGTGCCAGCAGTTCCAACACTGAAGCTTTCTTT. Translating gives CASSSNTEAFF.

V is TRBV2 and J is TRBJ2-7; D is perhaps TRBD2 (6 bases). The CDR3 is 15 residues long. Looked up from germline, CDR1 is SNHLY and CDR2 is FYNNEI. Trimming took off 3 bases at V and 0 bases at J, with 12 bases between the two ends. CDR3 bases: TGTGCCAGCAGTGAGCAAGCGGACTACTCCTACGAGCAGTACTTC. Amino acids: CASSEQADYSYEQYF.

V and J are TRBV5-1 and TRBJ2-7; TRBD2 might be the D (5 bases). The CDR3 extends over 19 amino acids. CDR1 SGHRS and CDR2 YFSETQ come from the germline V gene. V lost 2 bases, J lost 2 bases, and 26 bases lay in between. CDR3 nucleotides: TGCGCCAGCAGCTTTGAGGTATCGAGCGGTGGCCGCCCAACCTACGAGCAGTACTTC. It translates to CASSFEVSSGGRPTYEQYF.